Sequencing of this T cell receptor beta chain was carried out in a study of T cells in Graves' hyperthyroidism and ophthalmopathy. Broader study findings: Expanded thyroid clonotypes (above 0.001) were mostly also found in blood.

Germline loops: CDR1 SGHTA, CDR2 FQGNSA. CDR3 length: 13 amino acids. The source material, RNA transcripts, was used to amplify TCR beta CDR3 regions. During a first-round RT-PCR of the TCR CDR3, the HTBI primer set was used. TCRdb called the multiplex PCR reads again in MiXCR, with one record for every CDR3 protein. The sample lists some 600,000 distinct CDR3 sequences, about 43% seen once, with about 7.8% in the top ten. Turning to this clonotype: Its antigen is still unknown. An end of the junction differs from the germline gene, which may be a read error.

Graves' hyperthyroidism showing no ophthalmopathy progression within 18 months was considered stable. Uncontrolled infection, other autoimmune disease, pregnancy or lactation led to exclusion. Together with thyroid ultrasound, orbital computed tomography, serum thyroxine and TRAb, clinical symptoms were used for diagnoses. This chain links TRBV7-2 with TRBJ1-6, with TRBD1 matching 11 bases. The receptor was derived from a woman aged 18-29 years with Graves' hyperthyroidism. Specimen: peripheral blood or thyroid tissue (not recorded which). The CDR3 DNA is TGCGCCAGCAGCCGACCGGGACAGGGGGACACCCACTTT. Its translation is CASSRPGQGDTHF.